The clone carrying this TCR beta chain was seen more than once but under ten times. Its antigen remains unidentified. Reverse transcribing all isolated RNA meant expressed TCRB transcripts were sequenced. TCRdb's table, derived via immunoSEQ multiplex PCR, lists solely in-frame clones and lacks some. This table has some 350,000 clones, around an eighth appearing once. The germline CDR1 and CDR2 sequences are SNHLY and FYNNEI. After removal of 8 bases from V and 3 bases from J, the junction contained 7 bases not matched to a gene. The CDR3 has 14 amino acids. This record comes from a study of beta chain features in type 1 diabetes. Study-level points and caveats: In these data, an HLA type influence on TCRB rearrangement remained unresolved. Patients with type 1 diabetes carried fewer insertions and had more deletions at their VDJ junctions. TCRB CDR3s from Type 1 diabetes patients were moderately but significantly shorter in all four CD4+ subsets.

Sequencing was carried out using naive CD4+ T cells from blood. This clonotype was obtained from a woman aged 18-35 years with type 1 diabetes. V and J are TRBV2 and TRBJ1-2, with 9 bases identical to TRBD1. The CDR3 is CASESGTGYYGYTF. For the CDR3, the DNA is TGTGCCAGCGAATCCGGGACAGGGTACTATGGCTACACCTTC. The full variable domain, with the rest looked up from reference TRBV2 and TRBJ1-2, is EPEVTQTPSHQVTQMGQEVILRCVPISNHLYFYWYRQILGQKVEFLVSFYNNEISEKSEIFDDQFSVERPDGSNFTLKIRSTKLEDSAMYFCASESGTGYYGYTFGSGTRLTVV.